Following are 6 T cell receptor beta chains from one sample sequenced in a study of blood T cell repertoires in COVID-19. The data were produced by immunoSEQ multiplex PCR, yet TCRdb's version contains in-frame clones alone and is incomplete. The repertoire consists of about 290,000 clones, with roughly nine tenths occurring once and the leading ten covering less than 2%. Sequenced material: PBMCs or T cells enriched from blood (not recorded which). The receptor set was obtained from a woman aged 40 to 49 who had recovered from COVID-19.

The J gene is TRBJ1-6, the V gene TRBV7-3; D uncertain. Trimming left V 1 base short and J 10 bases short, with 11 bases between. This CDR3 spans 14 amino acids. The germline V gene encodes CDR1 SGHTA and CDR2 FQGTGA. The CDR3 loop is CASSLSTANSPLHF. CDR3 in DNA: TGTGCCAGCAGCTTAAGTACAGCAAACTCACCCCTCCACTTT.

V and J are TRBV7-2 and TRBJ1-2; possible D gene TRBD1, 6 bases. V was clipped by 5 bases and J by 8 bases, with 21 bases between them. Germline CDR1 SGHTA, CDR2 FQGNSA. The CDR3 contains 15 residues. CDR3: CASSDYGQRMEGYTF. The CDR3 region has the DNA TGTGCCAGCAGCGATTACGGACAGCGCATGGAAGGCTACACCTTC.

V is TRBV29-1 and J is TRBJ2-1; D perhaps matches TRBD1 (5 bases). Germline CDR1 and CDR2: SQVTM and ANQGSEA. The CDR3 is made up of 15 amino acids. Trimming took 5 bases from V and 1 from J, leaving 15 bases between them. DNA for the CDR3: TGCAGCGTTCATAAGGGGTCGTCTTCCTACAATGAGCAGTTCTTC. Protein product: CSVHKGSSSYNEQFF.

The rearrangement links TRBV19 to TRBJ1-3; no clear D. The CDR3 length is 17 residues. Trimming shortened V by 5 bases and J by 0 bases, and 17 bases separated the two germline ends. Germline-derived CDR1 and CDR2 are LNHDA and SQIVND (reference sequence). The CDR3 is CASSYQAHPSSGNTIYF. The CDR3 DNA reads TGTGCCAGTAGTTATCAGGCGCACCCGAGCTCTGGAAACACCATATATTTT. Full variable domain (outside the CDR3, taken from reference TRBV19 and TRBJ1-3): DGGITQSPKYLFRKEGQNVTLSCEQNLNHDAMYWYRQDPGQGLRLIYYSQIVNDFQKGDIAEGYSVSREKKESFPLTVTSAQKNPTAFYLCASSYQAHPSSGNTIYFGEGSWLTVV.

This chain joins TRBV5-6 and TRBJ1-2, with D possibly matching TRBD1 (6 bases). The CDR3 is 15 residues long. V lost 4 bases to trimming and J lost 3 bases, with 16 bases between them. Germline V gene lookup returns CDR1 SGHDT and CDR2 YYEEEE. The CDR3 DNA sequence: TGTGCCAGCAGCCGCTTCCAAACAGGGTACTATGGCTACACCTTC. Its protein product is CASSRFQTGYYGYTF.

The rearrangement links TRBV5-8 to TRBJ2-1, with 16 bases identical to TRBD2. The CDR3 has 18 amino acids. Per the germline V gene, CDR1 is SGHTS and CDR2 is YDEGEE. V shed 0 bases and J 9 bases; nucleotides not matched to a gene: 9. In DNA, the CDR3 is TGTGCCAGCAGCTTGGAGGGACTAGCGGGGGGGCCTCTAAGTGAGCAGTTCTTC. It encodes CASSLEGLAGGPLSEQFF.